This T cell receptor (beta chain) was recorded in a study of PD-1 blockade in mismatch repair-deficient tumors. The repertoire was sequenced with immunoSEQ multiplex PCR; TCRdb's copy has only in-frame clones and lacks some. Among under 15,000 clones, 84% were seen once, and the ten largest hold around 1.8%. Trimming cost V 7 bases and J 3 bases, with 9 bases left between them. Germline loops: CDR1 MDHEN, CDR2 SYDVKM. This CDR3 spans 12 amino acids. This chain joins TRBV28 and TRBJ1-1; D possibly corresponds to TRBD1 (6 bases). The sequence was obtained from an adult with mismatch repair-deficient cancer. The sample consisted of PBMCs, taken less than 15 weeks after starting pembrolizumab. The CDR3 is CASKQGHTEAFF. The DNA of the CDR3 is TGTGCCAGCAAACAGGGTCACACTGAAGCTTTCTTT.